The clone carrying this T cell receptor beta chain appeared many times. Its target is not known. This sample was included in a study of T-cell memory formation after mild COVID-19. For the study at large: TCR clusters were mostly confined to one donor each.

Study-wide results and caveats: Some clones that responded turned up in pre-infection memory, which suggests that cross-reactive memory joined in. Mostly located in CM and EM were contracting CD4+ clones, with contracting CD8+ clones located in EMRA.

Libraries for TCRalpha and TCRbeta carried sample barcodes and unique molecular identifiers via 5'RACE. TCRdb re-analysed the 5' RACE reads in MiXCR, keeping a single row per CDR3 protein. This sample carries hundreds of thousands of distinct CDR3 sequences, about 20% of them seen once, and the ten largest clones take 7.5% to 9.5%. Germline loops: CDR1 SGHRS, CDR2 YFSETQ. V dropped 3 bases and J dropped 2 bases, with 8 bases sitting between them. The CDR3 has 13 amino acids. The sample consisted of PBMCs or a T cell subset sorted from them (not recorded which). J is TRBJ2-5 and V is TRBV5-1; D may be TRBD2 (5 bases). The TCR sequence derives from an adult woman who had mild COVID-19 (a few samples of this study predate the infection). Cell type and time point are not known. CDR3 bases: TGCGCCAGCAGCTCTGGACTGCAAGAGACCCAGTACTTC. The encoded protein is CASSSGLQETQYF.